This passage covers 25 T cell receptor beta chains from one sample sequenced in a study of vaccination effects on CD4 cells after COVID-19. Viral peptide pool expansion of antigen-specific CD4+ T cells preceded sequencing in the ViraFEST assay. Culture lasted roughly 9 days before CD4+ T cell isolation. Clones were read by immunoSEQ multiplex PCR, and TCRdb kept only the in-frame ones, dropping some. The sample contains approximately 82,000 clones, around 74% of which appear only once. Their antigens remain unidentified. The sequences come from CD4+ T cells from PBMCs cultured with HCoV-229E spike peptides, collected before COVID-19 vaccination. Receptors originate from a human donor who received a COVID-19 vaccine.

The V and J genes are TRBV4-1 and TRBJ2-3, with TRBD2 matching over 7 bases. The trim removed 4 bases at V and 0 bases at J, leaving 10 bases unmatched. The CDR3 extends over 17 amino acids. Per germline, CDR1 MGHRA and CDR2 YSYEKL. Here the CDR3 reads CASSLRTSGWSTDTQYF. The CDR3 nucleotides are TGCGCCAGCAGCCTCCGGACTAGTGGGTGGAGCACAGATACGCAGTATTTT.

The V call is TRBV19, the J call TRBJ1-4; TRBD1 is a possible D gene (6 bases). Germline CDR1 reads LNHDA; CDR2 reads SQIVND (reference sequence). The CDR3 contains 18 residues. The V and J ends lost 5 bases and 3 bases respectively, with 22 bases between them. The CDR3 reads CASSALSGTRGPNEKLFF. The CDR3 region has the DNA TGTGCCAGTAGTGCGTTATCCGGGACAAGGGGCCCTAATGAAAAACTGTTTTTT.

This clone was detected only a few times. The chain has TRBV12-5 and TRBJ1-2; possibly TRBD1 for D (5 bases). V gave up 6 bases and J gave up 0 bases, with 20 bases separating them. Germline CDR1 LGHNT, CDR2 FRNRAP. CDR3 length equals 17 residues. The chain's CDR3 is CASGRTPGPQANYGYTF. The CDR3 bases are TGTGCTAGTGGCCGAACCCCGGGACCCCAAGCTAACTATGGCTACACCTTC.

This clone was seen only once. This chain joins TRBV3-1 (or the pseudogene TRBV3-2) and TRBJ2-1, with 9 bases identical to TRBD1. There are 23 residues in the CDR3. V trimming: 2 bases; J trimming: 0 bases; junction bases outside the gene matches: 23. CDR1 is LGHDT and CDR2 is YNNKEL in the germline V gene (reference sequence). CDR3 DNA: TGTGCCAGCAGCCAAAGATCGCCCCCCGGGGACAGGGAGTTCCCTAGCTCCTACAATGAGCAGTTCTTC. Residues: CASSQRSPPGDREFPSSYNEQFF.

The genes are TRBV6-5 and TRBJ2-3; D is uncertain. The CDR3 is 14 residues long. CDR1 and CDR2 from the germline V gene are MNHEY and SVGAGI. The V end was cut by 6 bases, the J end by 4 bases, with 14 bases between. The CDR3 DNA is TGTGCCAGCAGCCGGGTAAGACGGGCAGATACGCAGTATTTT. It is translated as CASSRVRRADTQYF.

The chain has TRBV7-6 and TRBJ2-5; TRBD1 matches at 10 bases. The CDR3 contains 15 residues. V shed 5 bases, J shed 5 bases, and the junction held 8 bases outside the gene matches. Per the germline V gene, CDR1 is SGHVS and CDR2 is FNYEAQ. DNA of the CDR3: TGTGCCAGCAGCCTACCGACAGGGGGCGGTGAGACCCAGTACTTC. It yields the protein CASSLPTGGGETQYF.

The chain couples TRBV24-1 to TRBJ1-4; D perhaps matches TRBD1 (5 bases). The CDR3 has 16 residues. V lost 4 bases to trimming and J lost 6 bases, with 17 bases between them. CDR1 and CDR2 (germline): KGHDR, SFDVKD. CDR3 loop: CATSDPTRDVDEKLFF. DNA of the CDR3: TGTGCCACCAGTGACCCGACTAGGGACGTAGATGAAAAACTGTTTTTT.

CDR3 residues: CASSPLLGQGTGELFF. The CDR3 nucleotides read TGTGCCAGCAGCCCGCTCTTGGGACAGGGTACCGGGGAGCTGTTTTTT. The chain is built from TRBV7-3 and TRBJ2-2; 9 nucleotides align to TRBD1. The CDR3 length is 16 residues. Trimming removed 5 bases from V and 5 bases from J; junction bases left unmatched: 9. The germline V gene has CDR1 SGHTA and CDR2 FQGTGA.

The CDR3 DNA reads as TGTGCCAGCAGCACACGAGGATCCTACAATGAGCAGTTCTTC. It encodes CASSTRGSYNEQFF. The chain is built from TRBV9 and TRBJ2-1; no clear D. Trimming removed 4 bases at V and 1 base at J, with 9 bases between. Germline V gives CDR1 SGDLS, CDR2 YYNGEE. This CDR3 spans 14 amino acids.

This rearrangement joins TRBV21-1 to TRBJ1-1. TRBV21-1 is tagged as a pseudogene. This CDR3 region has 15 residues. Here the CDR3 DNA reads TGTGCCAGCATCAAGCCCCTAGCCGTGCCTGGTGAAGCTTTCTTT. This translates into CASIKPLAVPGEAFF.

V usage is TRBV10-2 and J usage is TRBJ1-1; D gene unclear. The V gene's germline CDR1 is WSHSY and CDR2 SAAADI. The CDR3 consists of 13 residues. V shed 3 bases and J shed 5 bases, with 10 bases lying between them. The CDR3 sequence: CASSDLRGTEAFF. The CDR3 region has the DNA TGCGCCAGCAGTGATCTGCGGGGAACTGAAGCTTTCTTT.

The V gene is TRBV6-2 or TRBV6-3, the J gene TRBJ2-7, with D perhaps matching TRBD2 (6 bases). The V end lost 6 bases, the J end lost 3 bases, and 18 bases lay between the germline ends. CDR1 is MNHEY, CDR2 SVGEGT, per germline. The CDR3 consists of 15 residues. The CDR3 coding sequence is TGTGCCAGCAGCGACGGGGGTGGAGGTAGCTACGAGCAGTACGTC. Encoded protein: CASSDGGGGSYEQYV.

DNA for the CDR3: TGCGCCAGCAGCTTGACACAGCCAGAGACCCAGTACTTC. Residues: CASSLTQPETQYF. This sequence joins TRBV5-1 and TRBJ2-5; no clear D. The CDR3 loop spans 13 amino acids. V lost 1 base and J 4 bases, leaving 8 bases between the germline ends. The germline V gene has CDR1 SGHRS and CDR2 YFSETQ.

The CDR3 is CASSFRLAGAPLSEQYV. CDR3 nucleotide sequence: TGTGCCAGCAGCTTTCGACTAGCGGGGGCTCCCCTCTCCGAGCAGTACGTC. The V gene is TRBV11-2, the J gene TRBJ2-7; 12 bases fit TRBD2. Germline V gene data show CDR1 as SGHAT and CDR2 as FQNNGV. This CDR3 contains 17 residues. V was pared by 3 bases and J by 6 bases, with 12 bases of the junction left unmatched.

The CDR3 DNA is TGTGCCAGTAGTATAGGCGGGACAGGGGCGCGGTTGGCTGAAGCTTTCTTT. Translating gives CASSIGGTGARLAEAFF. The chain recombines TRBV19 with TRBJ1-1; 10 bases are shared with TRBD1. Looked up from germline, CDR1 is LNHDA and CDR2 is SQIVND (reference sequence). Germline trimming cut 1 base from V and 6 bases from J; bases unmatched to any gene: 11. The CDR3 covers 17 residues.

The chain links TRBV20-1 to TRBJ1-1, with a weak D call TRBD1 (5 bases). V lost 3 bases and J 3 bases, leaving 11 bases between the germline ends. CDR1 is DFQATT and CDR2 is SNEGSKA in the germline V gene (reference sequence). The CDR3 extends over 13 amino acids. The CDR3 DNA sequence: TGCAGTGCTAGTACGGGGGGGGACACTGAAGCTTTCTTT. Protein: CSASTGGDTEAFF.

For the CDR3, the DNA is TGTGCCAGCAGTTACGGCTTCGGTTTCTCTGGAAACACCATATATTTT. It specifies CASSYGFGFSGNTIYF. The chain employs TRBV6-5 and TRBJ1-3; D unresolved. V dropped 2 bases and J dropped 0 bases, with 11 bases sitting between them. The CDR3 sequence is 16 residues long. Germline CDR1 MNHEY, CDR2 SVGAGI.

This chain joins TRBV9 and TRBJ2-3; the D gene is possibly TRBD2 (5 bases). The V and J ends lost 4 bases and 0 bases respectively, with 12 bases between them. The CDR3 runs to 15 residues. The germline V gene has CDR1 SGDLS and CDR2 YYNGEE. In nucleotides, the CDR3 is TGTGCCAGCAGCCTGACCGCGGGTAGCACAGATACGCAGTATTTT. Translation gives CASSLTAGSTDTQYF.

The J gene is TRBJ2-2, the V gene TRBV6-6; D may be TRBD2 (5 bases). Looked up from germline, CDR1 is MNHNY and CDR2 is SVGAGI (reference sequence). Trimming stripped 5 bases from V and 8 bases from J, with 9 bases between. This CDR3 spans 12 amino acids. The CDR3 protein is CASSRLQGELFF. CDR3 in DNA: TGTGCCAGCAGTCGACTACAGGGGGAGCTGTTTTTT.

The chain carries TRBV9 and TRBJ2-1; 9 positions match TRBD2. V gave up 1 base and J gave up 8 bases; unmatched junction bases: 7. The length of the CDR3 is 15 residues. Looked up from germline, CDR1 is SGDLS and CDR2 is YYNGEE. The CDR3 sequence is CASSVRAGGGDEQFF. The CDR3 nucleotides read TGTGCCAGCAGCGTACGAGCGGGGGGCGGGGATGAGCAGTTCTTC.

In DNA form, the CDR3 reads TGTGCCAGCAGTTACTCGAGGGTATTGCACACTGAAGCTTTCTTT. This codes for CASSYSRVLHTEAFF. This rearrangement joins TRBV6-2 or TRBV6-3 to TRBJ1-1; D uncertain. V lost 0 bases to trimming and J lost 3 bases, with 11 bases between them. This CDR3 spans 15 amino acids. CDR1 and CDR2 (germline): MNHEY, SVGEGT.

The DNA for the CDR3 is TGTGCCAGCCGGAACAGGGGGCAAGAGACCCAGTACTTC. Translating gives CASRNRGQETQYF. V and J are TRBV27 and TRBJ2-5, with TRBD1 matching over 8 bases. CDR1 and CDR2 (germline): MNHEY, SMNVEV (reference sequence). V was clipped by 8 bases and J by 2 bases; unmatched bases: 4. The CDR3 extends over 13 amino acids.

The chain employs TRBV15 and TRBJ2-4, with a weak D call TRBD2 (5 bases). Trimming shortened V by 2 bases and J by 0 bases, and 8 bases separated the two germline ends. The CDR3 loop spans 15 amino acids. Germline-derived CDR1 and CDR2 are LNHNV and YYDKDF (reference sequence). CDR3 in DNA: TGTGCCACCAGCAGACCAGGACTAGCCAAAAACATTCAGTACTTC. This encodes CATSRPGLAKNIQYF.

The chain joins TRBV19 to TRBJ1-5, with D unclear. The length of the CDR3 is 16 residues. The germline V and J ends were trimmed by 0 bases and 0 bases, with 9 bases remaining between them. Germline CDR1 reads LNHDA; CDR2 reads SQIVND (reference sequence). The DNA for the CDR3 is TGTGCCAGTAGTATAGACAGGATTTATAGCAATCAGCCCCAGCATTTT. It codes for CASSIDRIYSNQPQHF.

This clone appeared a single time. The chain has TRBV11-2 and TRBJ2-3, with D perhaps TRBD1 (6 bases). Trimming left V 2 bases short and J 2 bases short, with 20 bases between. This CDR3 contains 18 residues. Germline CDR1 and CDR2: SGHAT and FQNNGV. CDR3 in DNA: TGTGCCAGCAGCTTATATGGCAGGGGACCGTCCTCCACAGATACGCAGTATTTT. The encoded protein is CASSLYGRGPSSTDTQYF.